This entry features one T cell receptor (beta chain) sequence. This entry belongs to a study of blood T cell repertoires in COVID-19. Libraries were prepared by immunoSEQ multiplex PCR; TCRdb keeps only in-frame clonotypes and omits some of them. The data hold 130,000 to 150,000 clones, with 88% observed a single time. This CDR3 is 13 amino acids long. V shed 3 bases and J shed 9 bases, with 12 bases lying between them. CDR1 and CDR2 from the germline V gene are LNHNV and YYDKDF (reference sequence). The sequenced material came from peripheral blood. The TCR comes from a man aged 50 or older with active or convalescent COVID-19. The chain recombines TRBV15 with TRBJ2-1; D is possibly TRBD1 (7 bases). Here the CDR3 reads CATSSRGDGEQFF. In nucleotides, the CDR3 is TGTGCCACCAGCAGCAGGGGGGACGGTGAGCAGTTCTTC.